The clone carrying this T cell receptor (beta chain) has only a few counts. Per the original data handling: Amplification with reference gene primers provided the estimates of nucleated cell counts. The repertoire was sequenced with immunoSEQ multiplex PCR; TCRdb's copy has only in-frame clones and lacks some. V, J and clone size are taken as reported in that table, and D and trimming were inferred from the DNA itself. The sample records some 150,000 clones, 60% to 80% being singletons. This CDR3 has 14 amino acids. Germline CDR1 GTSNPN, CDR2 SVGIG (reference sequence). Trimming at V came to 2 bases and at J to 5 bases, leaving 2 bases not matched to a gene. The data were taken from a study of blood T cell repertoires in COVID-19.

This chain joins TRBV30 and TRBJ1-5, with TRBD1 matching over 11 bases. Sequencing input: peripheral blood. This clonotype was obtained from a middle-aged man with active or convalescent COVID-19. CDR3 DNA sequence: TGTGCCTGGAGTAGGACAGGGGGCGATCAGCCCCAGCATTTT. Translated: CAWSRTGGDQPQHF.